These T cell receptor beta chains were read from a single sample in a study of early T cells in non-severe SARS-CoV-2 infection. TCRdb itself ran the 5' RACE reads through MiXCR, one entry per CDR3 protein. Seen here are over 90,000 distinct CDR3 sequences, 10% to 15% observed once, and the top ten hold under 4.5%. Sequences were derived from whole blood, sampled at baseline. The source of these receptors is an adult who was a healthcare worker with PCR-confirmed SARS-CoV-2 infection or an uninfected control (not recorded which). Both conserved end residues are part of each CDR3. A D gene is named only where the DNA matches it firmly. The size field is filled for only some rows; it gives once, few, many or a size class.

V: TRBV7-2; D: TRBD2; J: TRBJ2-1; size: NA; DNA: TGTGCCAGCAGCTTAGGACTAGCGGGGGGAGGGAATGAGCAGTTCTTC; CDR3: CASSLGLAGGGNEQFF
V: TRBV14; D: NA; J: TRBJ1-6; size: many; DNA: TGTGCCAGCAGCCAAGAGGTCGGCAGGGTGGCTTCACCCCTCCACTTT; CDR3: CASSQEVGRVASPLHF
V: TRBV7-3; D: TRBD2; J: TRBJ2-1; size: many; DNA: TGTGCCAGCAGCTTACAGGGAGCGGGAGAACCTGAGCAGTTCTTC; CDR3: CASSLQGAGEPEQFF
V: TRBV12-3/TRBV12-4; D: NA; J: TRBJ1-6; size: NA; DNA: TGTGCCAGCAGTTTAGCAGGAGGCAATTCACCCCTCCACTTT; CDR3: CASSLAGGNSPLHF
V: TRBV2; D: TRBD1; J: TRBJ2-1; size: many; DNA: TGTGCCAGCAGACGTGACAGGGGGCTGTCATATGAGCAGTTCTTC; CDR3: CASRRDRGLSYEQFF
V: TRBV30; D: TRBD1; J: TRBJ1-5; size: few; DNA: TGTGCCTGCCGGACAGGGGTGAGCAATCAGCCCCAGCATTTT; CDR3: CACRTGVSNQPQHF
V: TRBV12-3/TRBV12-4; D: TRBD1; J: TRBJ2-2; size: NA; DNA: TGTGCCAGCACTCGGGACAGGGCTGCCGGGGAGCTGTTTTTT; CDR3: CASTRDRAAGELFF
V: TRBV7-6; D: NA; J: TRBJ2-1; size: many; DNA: TGTGCCAGCAGCCCGGGGGGCGATGAGCAGTTCTTC; CDR3: CASSPGGDEQFF
V: TRBV7-2; D: NA; J: TRBJ2-5; size: NA; DNA: TGTGCCAGCAGCCCCAGTTGGGGTGAGACCCAGTACTTC; CDR3: CASSPSWGETQYF
V: TRBV30; D: TRBD2; J: TRBJ2-6; size: NA; DNA: TGTGCCTGGGGACTAGCAGGGGCCAACGTCCTGACTTTC; CDR3: CAWGLAGANVLTF
V: TRBV27; D: NA; J: TRBJ2-3; size: many; DNA: TGTGCCAGCAGTCGACTTACTAGCACAGATACGCAGTATTTT; CDR3: CASSRLTSTDTQYF
V: TRBV7-9; D: NA; J: TRBJ2-3; size: NA; DNA: TGTGCCAGCAGGGAGTCCCCAGATACGCAGTATTTT; CDR3: CASRESPDTQYF
V: TRBV21-1; D: NA; J: TRBJ2-7; size: NA; DNA: TGTGCCAGCAGCTCGGTTTACGAGCAGTACTTC; CDR3: CASSSVYEQYF
V: TRBV5-6; D: NA; J: TRBJ2-1; size: many; DNA: TGTGCCAGCAGCTTGTGGAAGGGACACCGAAAACAGTCCTACAATGAGCAGTTCTTC; CDR3: CASSLWKGHRKQSYNEQFF
V: TRBV7-8; D: NA; J: TRBJ1-5; size: NA; DNA: TGTGCCAGCAGCCACGGAGGGGGCAATCAGCCCCAGCATTTT; CDR3: CASSHGGGNQPQHF
V: TRBV7-9; D: TRBD1; J: TRBJ1-4; size: few; DNA: TGTGCCAGCAGCTTAACGTTGACAGGGGGCGAAAAACTGTTTTTT; CDR3: CASSLTLTGGEKLFF
V: TRBV28; D: TRBD2; J: TRBJ2-7; size: NA; DNA: TGTGCCAGCCGCAGACTAGCGGGAGACGGCTACGAGCAGTACTTC; CDR3: CASRRLAGDGYEQYF
V: TRBV11-2; D: NA; J: TRBJ1-1; size: NA; DNA: TGTGCCAGCAGCTCAAACACGAACACTGAAGCTTTCTTT; CDR3: CASSSNTNTEAFF
V: TRBV5-5; D: NA; J: TRBJ2-7; size: few; DNA: TGTGCCAGCAGCTTGGAGGGTTGGAGCTCCTACGAGCAGTACTTC; CDR3: CASSLEGWSSYEQYF
V: TRBV18; D: NA; J: TRBJ1-3; size: NA; DNA: TGTGCCAGCTCACCACTGGGGTTTTATCCTGGAAACACCATATATTTT; CDR3: CASSPLGFYPGNTIYF
V: TRBV3-1; D: NA; J: TRBJ1-6; size: few; DNA: TGTGCCAGCAGCCAAGAGGGATCACCCCTCCACTTT; CDR3: CASSQEGSPLHF
V: TRBV12-3/TRBV12-4; D: NA; J: TRBJ2-5; size: many; DNA: TGTGCCAGCAGTCTCGATTTAGAGACCCAGTACTTC; CDR3: CASSLDLETQYF
V: TRBV5-1; D: NA; J: TRBJ2-4; size: many; DNA: TGCGCCAGCAGCTTGGATGGAGTAGGAGCCAAAAACATTCAGTACTTC; CDR3: CASSLDGVGAKNIQYF
V: TRBV2; D: NA; J: TRBJ2-2; size: NA; DNA: TGTGCCAGCAGCCCCCGGGCCGAGTTGAACACCGGGGAGCTGTTTTTT; CDR3: CASSPRAELNTGELFF
V: TRBV6-2/TRBV6-3; D: TRBD1; J: TRBJ1-5; size: NA; DNA: TGTGCCAGCAGTAGGCTGCGACAGGGTCTGGTTCAGCCCCAGCATTTT; CDR3: CASSRLRQGLVQPQHF
V: TRBV10-1; D: NA; J: TRBJ2-1; size: NA; DNA: TGCGCCAGCAGGGCGGACAGCCACAATGAGCAGTTCTTC; CDR3: CASRADSHNEQFF
V: TRBV10-2; D: NA; J: TRBJ2-1; size: NA; DNA: TGCGCCAGCCAGGACAGCTCCTACAATGAGCAGTTCTTC; CDR3: CASQDSSYNEQFF
V: TRBV7-7; D: NA; J: TRBJ2-5; size: NA; DNA: TGTGCTAGCAGCCTAAGGGGTGAAGAGACCCAGTACTTC; CDR3: CASSLRGEETQYF
V: TRBV3-1; D: NA; J: TRBJ1-1; size: NA; DNA: TGTGCCAGCAGTCCCGTCAGTCGGGGAGGTGAAGCTTTCTTT; CDR3: CASSPVSRGGEAFF
V: TRBV7-3; D: NA; J: TRBJ2-7; size: many; DNA: TGTGCCAGCAGCAGGGGCGGCGAGACCTACGAGCAGTACTTC; CDR3: CASSRGGETYEQYF
V: TRBV29-1; D: NA; J: TRBJ1-3; size: few; DNA: TGCAGCGCATCAGACAGGCTGGGCACGGGAAACACCATATATTTT; CDR3: CSASDRLGTGNTIYF
V: TRBV12-3/TRBV12-4; D: NA; J: TRBJ1-4; size: many; DNA: TGTGCCAGCAGTCCCTCGCGATATGGGAGTGAAAAACTGTTTTTT; CDR3: CASSPSRYGSEKLFF
V: TRBV7-7; D: TRBD1; J: TRBJ1-1; size: few; DNA: TGTGCTAGCAGCTTAATTAGCTGGGACAGGGGGCTTTTTGAAGCTTTCTTT; CDR3: CASSLISWDRGLFEAFF
V: TRBV12-5; D: TRBD1; J: TRBJ2-1; size: few; DNA: TGTGCTAGTGACGCCGGGACAGGGTACAATGAGCAGTTCTTC; CDR3: CASDAGTGYNEQFF
V: TRBV5-1; D: NA; J: TRBJ2-1; size: few; DNA: TGCGCCAGCAGCTTGGTGGGGGACCCACACAATGAGCAGTTCTTC; CDR3: CASSLVGDPHNEQFF
V: TRBV6-5; D: NA; J: TRBJ1-6; size: few; DNA: TGTGCCAGCAACCCGCGGGGAGATTCACCCCTCCACTTT; CDR3: CASNPRGDSPLHF